This TCR beta chain was identified in a study of CD4 T cells in relation to SARS-CoV-2 and coronaviruses. Study context: ViraFEST: approximately 10-day antigen culture of PBMCs, then TCR beta CDR3 sequencing.

Repertoires were generated with immunoSEQ multiplex PCR, while TCRdb's copy carries only in-frame clones and drops some. The table has about 24,000 clones, more than 60% seen once. Comment on this clone: No antigen is known for it.

CD4+ T cells from unexposed donors were obtained before the COVID-19 pandemic (2011-2018). Isolation of CD4+ T cells took place after less than 13 days in culture. Unexposed-donor CD4+ T cells were probed with SARS-CoV-2 S/N and four cold-coronavirus spikes, cells permitting. Findings of the study overall: This crossreactivity analysis covered spike protein alone, no other viral proteins. SARS-CoV-2-driven expansion was significantly weaker in crossreactive than monoreactive clones.

The sample comprised CD4+ T cells from PBMCs, cultured in vitro. This TCR was sampled from a human donor in good health.

CDR3 amino acids: CATSRDLVVAEQFF. DNA of the CDR3: TGTGCCACCAGCAGAGATCTTGTGGTAGCTGAGCAGTTCTTC. The V gene is TRBV15, the J gene TRBJ2-1; D remains unclear. Trimming took off 0 bases at V and 9 bases at J, with 12 bases between the two ends. Germline CDR1 LNHNV, CDR2 YYDKDF (reference sequence). This CDR3 is built from 14 residues.